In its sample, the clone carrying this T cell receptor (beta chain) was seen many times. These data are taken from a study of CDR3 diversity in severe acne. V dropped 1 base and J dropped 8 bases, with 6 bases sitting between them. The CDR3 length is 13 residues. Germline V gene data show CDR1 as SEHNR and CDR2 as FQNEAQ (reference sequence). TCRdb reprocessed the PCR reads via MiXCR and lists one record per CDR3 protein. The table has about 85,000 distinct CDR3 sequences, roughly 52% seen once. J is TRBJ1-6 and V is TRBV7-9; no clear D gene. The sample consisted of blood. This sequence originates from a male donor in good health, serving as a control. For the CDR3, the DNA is TGTGCCAGCAGCTTAGGGGTAGATTCACCCCTCCACTTT. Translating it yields CASSLGVDSPLHF.